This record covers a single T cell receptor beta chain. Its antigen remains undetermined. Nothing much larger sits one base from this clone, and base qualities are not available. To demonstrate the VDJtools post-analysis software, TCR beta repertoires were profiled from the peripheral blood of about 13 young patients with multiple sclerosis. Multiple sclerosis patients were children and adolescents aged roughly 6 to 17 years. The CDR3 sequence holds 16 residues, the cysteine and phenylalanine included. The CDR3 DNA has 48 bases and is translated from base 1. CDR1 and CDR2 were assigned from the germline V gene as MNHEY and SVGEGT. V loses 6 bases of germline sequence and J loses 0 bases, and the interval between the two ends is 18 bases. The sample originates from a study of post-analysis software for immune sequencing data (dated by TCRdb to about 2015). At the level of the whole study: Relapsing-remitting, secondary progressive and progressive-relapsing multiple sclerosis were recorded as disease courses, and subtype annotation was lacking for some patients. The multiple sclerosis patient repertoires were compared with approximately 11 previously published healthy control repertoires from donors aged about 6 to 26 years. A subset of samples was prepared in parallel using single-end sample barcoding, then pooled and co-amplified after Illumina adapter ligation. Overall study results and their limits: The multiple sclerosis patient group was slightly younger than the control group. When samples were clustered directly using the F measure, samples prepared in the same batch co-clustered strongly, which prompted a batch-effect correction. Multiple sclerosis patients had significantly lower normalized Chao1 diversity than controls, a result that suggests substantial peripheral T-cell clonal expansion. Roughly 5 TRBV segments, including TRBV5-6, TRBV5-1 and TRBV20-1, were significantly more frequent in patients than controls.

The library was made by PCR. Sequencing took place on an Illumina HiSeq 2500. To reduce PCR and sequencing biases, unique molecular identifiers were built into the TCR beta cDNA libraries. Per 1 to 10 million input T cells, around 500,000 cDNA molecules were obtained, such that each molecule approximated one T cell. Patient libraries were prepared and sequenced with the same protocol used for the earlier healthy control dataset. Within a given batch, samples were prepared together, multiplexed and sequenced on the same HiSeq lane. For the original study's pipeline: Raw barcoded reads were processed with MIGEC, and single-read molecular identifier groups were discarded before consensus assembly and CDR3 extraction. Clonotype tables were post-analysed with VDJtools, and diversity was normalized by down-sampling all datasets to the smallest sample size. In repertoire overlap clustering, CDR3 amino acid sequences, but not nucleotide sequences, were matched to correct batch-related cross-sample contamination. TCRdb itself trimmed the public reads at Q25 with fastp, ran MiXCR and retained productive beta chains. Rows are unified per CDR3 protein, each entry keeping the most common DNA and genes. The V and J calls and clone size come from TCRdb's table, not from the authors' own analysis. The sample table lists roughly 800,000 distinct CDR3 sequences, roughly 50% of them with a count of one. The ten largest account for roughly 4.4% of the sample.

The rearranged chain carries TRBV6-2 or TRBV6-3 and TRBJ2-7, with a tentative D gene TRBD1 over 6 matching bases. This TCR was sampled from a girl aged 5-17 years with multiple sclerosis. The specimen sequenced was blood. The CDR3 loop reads CASRRTGQSGSYEQYF. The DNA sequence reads TGTGCCAGCAGACGTACTGGACAGTCGGGCTCCTACGAGCAGTACTTC.